This paragraph reports one T cell receptor beta chain. The antigen is undetermined. This sample stems from a study of T-cell memory formation after mild COVID-19. Study results and caveats: Of the contracting clones, CD4+ ones lay mainly in CM and EM, and CD8+ ones in EMRA.

5'RACE primed at constant segments yielded TCR alpha and TCR beta cDNA libraries bearing sample barcodes and UMIs. Each CDR3 protein is one row after TCRdb ran MiXCR on the 5' RACE reads. The sample shows some 340,000 distinct CDR3 sequences, 10% to 15% of them seen only once. The germline V gene encodes CDR1 MNHEY and CDR2 SVGEGT. There are 12 residues in the CDR3. Trimming shortened V by 2 bases and J by 4 bases, and 5 bases separated the two germline ends. Sequenced material: PBMCs or a T cell subset sorted from them (not recorded which). The rearrangement joins TRBV6-2 or TRBV6-3 to TRBJ1-1; no firm D call. The receptor was derived from a young man who had mild COVID-19 (a few samples of this study predate the infection). Cell type and time point are not known. The chain's CDR3 is CASSYVTTEAFF. The DNA for the CDR3 is TGTGCCAGCAGTTACGTAACCACTGAAGCTTTCTTT.